Each of the 24 T cell receptor beta chains below was sequenced from the same sample in a study of blood T cells in healthy people across ages. Alongside a J-beta primer mix, a sample-barcoded 5' primer served in a second PCR lasting about 6 to 12 cycles. TCRdb analysed the 5' RACE reads with MiXCR anew, one entry per CDR3 protein. The table shows 800,000 to 950,000 distinct CDR3 sequences, with approximately 35% occurring only once. Sequenced material: blood. The receptor source for this set is a man between 18 and 29 years old in good health.

The chain has TRBV6-5 and TRBJ2-3; D may be TRBD2 (5 bases). Germline CDR1 and CDR2: MNHEY and SVGAGI. This CDR3 contains 16 residues. V dropped 2 bases and J dropped 2 bases, with 14 bases sitting between them. CDR3 region: CASSYEGPSLTDTQYF. In DNA, the CDR3 is TGTGCCAGCAGTTACGAGGGCCCAAGTCTCACAGATACGCAGTATTTT.

The rearrangement links TRBV13 to TRBJ2-1; D may match TRBD1 or TRBD2 (6 bases each). Germline lookup yields CDR1 PRHDT and CDR2 FYEKMQ (reference sequence). Trimming pared 4 bases from V and 9 bases from J, leaving 13 bases between. CDR3 length: 13 amino acids. The CDR3 reads CASSWGAQGEQFF. For the CDR3, the DNA is TGTGCCAGCAGCTGGGGGGCCCAGGGTGAGCAGTTCTTC.

The sample holds many counts of this clonotype. V gene TRBV20-1 combines with J gene TRBJ2-3; unclear D gene. This CDR3 has 13 amino acids. V was shortened by 5 bases and J by 6 bases, with 15 bases between the two germline ends. CDR1 and CDR2 (germline): DFQATT, SNEGSKA (reference sequence). The CDR3 DNA follows: TGCAGTGCTCCGGACGACCCTGCGGATACGCAGTATTTT. It encodes CSAPDDPADTQYF.

V and J are TRBV12-3 or TRBV12-4 and TRBJ1-2; TRBD1 might be the D (5 bases). This CDR3 region has 14 residues. V lost 8 bases and J lost 8, with 21 bases in between. CDR3 DNA: TGTGCCAGCCTTTTAGGATCCAGGGCGAAGGGCTACACCTTC. This translates into CASLLGSRAKGYTF.

This clonotype was recorded a few times. The V call is TRBV12-3 or TRBV12-4, the J call TRBJ2-2; D remains ambiguous. V lost 8 bases and J lost 0, with 10 bases in between. The CDR3 is 14 amino acids. CDR3 DNA sequence: TGTGCCAGCTCCCCAACAACGAACACCGGGGAGCTGTTTTTT. Translation: CASSPTTNTGELFF.

This clonotype was counted between two and nine times. This sequence joins TRBV20-1 and TRBJ2-4; D assignment may be TRBD1 or TRBD2 (5 bases each). Germline V gives CDR1 DFQATT, CDR2 SNEGSKA (reference sequence). V was clipped by 0 bases and J by 13 bases, with 22 bases between them. The CDR3 totals 15 residues. The CDR3 nucleotides read TGCAGTGCTAGAGACGCCGGGACCGATAAAGAGGACCAGTACTTC. It codes for CSARDAGTDKEDQYF.

As regards this clonotype: A much larger clonotype is one base distant, so this may be a read error. V is TRBV20-1 and J is TRBJ2-4, with 10 bases identical to TRBD2. Per germline, CDR1 DFQATT and CDR2 SNEGSKA (reference sequence). CDR3 length: 15 residues. After removal of 8 bases from V and 15 bases from J, the junction contained 22 bases not matched to a gene. The CDR3 DNA is TGCAGTAGCGGGGGGGCGAATGGGCGGTCAGAGACCCGGTACTTC. Its translation is CSSGGANGRSETRYF.

This clonotype was counted at least ten times. The CDR3 bases are TGTGCCAGCAGCCGACCCGCGGGGTACACAGATACGCAGTATTTT. This sequence encodes CASSRPAGYTDTQYF. This chain links TRBV7-2 with TRBJ2-3, with D perhaps TRBD2 (6 bases). This CDR3 has 15 amino acids. The germline gives CDR1 SGHTA, CDR2 FQGNSA. Trimming removed 5 bases at V and 2 bases at J, with 14 bases between.

This clonotype was counted only a few times. V and J are TRBV20-1 and TRBJ1-2, with D tentatively TRBD1 (6 bases). This CDR3 spans 13 amino acids. V lost 6 bases, J lost 8 bases, and 19 bases lay in between. Germline CDR1 reads DFQATT; CDR2 reads SNEGSKA (reference sequence). The CDR3 loop reads CSAAPGVLKGYTF. The CDR3 DNA follows: TGCAGTGCAGCCCCAGGGGTCCTAAAGGGCTACACCTTC.

V gene TRBV5-1 combines with J gene TRBJ2-7; either TRBD1 or TRBD2 may fit D (6 bases each). Germline CDR1 is SGHRS and CDR2 is YFSETQ. V lost 3 bases to trimming and J lost 5 bases, with 15 bases between them. The CDR3 is made up of 14 amino acids. The CDR3 here is CASSWGTGGNEQYF. Written as DNA, the CDR3 is TGCGCCAGCAGCTGGGGAACCGGGGGCAACGAGCAGTACTTC.

The rearrangement uses TRBV13 and TRBJ2-1, with TRBD1 matching over 9 bases. This CDR3 has 14 residues. Germline trimming cut 4 bases from V and 9 bases from J; bases unmatched to any gene: 7. Germline CDR1 is PRHDT and CDR2 is FYEKMQ (reference sequence). CDR3 amino acids: CASSSRDRVPEQFF. The CDR3 DNA reads TGTGCCAGCAGCTCCCGGGACAGGGTTCCTGAGCAGTTCTTC.

This clonotype was recorded at least ten times. This chain links TRBV12-3 or TRBV12-4 with TRBJ1-4, with 8 bases matching TRBD1. The CDR3 is 15 residues long. J gave up 8 bases and V 5 bases, and 10 bases lay outside the gene matches. The CDR3 region is CASSPPGQGREKLFF. The DNA of the CDR3 is TGTGCCAGCAGTCCCCCCGGACAGGGCCGGGAAAAACTGTTTTTT.

In its sample, this clonotype was seen once. This may be a read error: a much more frequent sequence differs by one nucleotide. The V call is TRBV5-1, the J call TRBJ2-1; 7 nucleotides align to TRBD1. This CDR3 has 14 residues. Germline loops: CDR1 SGHRS, CDR2 YFSETQ. The CDR3 spells CAGSLAGTDNEQFF. Written as DNA, the CDR3 is TGCGCCGGCAGCCTGGCCGGGACAGACAATGAGCAGTTCTTC. Complete variable domain (other parts from reference TRBV5-1 and TRBJ2-1): KAGVTQTPRYLIKTRGQQVTLSCSPISGHRSVSWYQQTPGQGLQFLFEYFSETQRNKGNFPGRFSGRQFSNSRSEMNVSTLELGDSALYLCAGSLAGTDNEQFFGPGTRLTVL.

V and J are TRBV18 and TRBJ2-3; 7 bases are shared with TRBD1. The CDR3 covers 15 residues. Germline V gene lookup returns CDR1 KGHSH and CDR2 LQKENI. V gave up 6 bases and J gave up 0 bases; unmatched junction bases: 6. The CDR3 loop reads CASSLGQPSTDTQYF. DNA for the CDR3: TGTGCCAGCTCGCTGGGACAGCCGAGCACAGATACGCAGTATTTT.

The chain joins TRBV19 to TRBJ2-7, with D perhaps assigned TRBD1 or TRBD2 (5 bases each). The DNA end is more similar to TRBJ2-4, so the J call may be wrong. The germline V gene has CDR1 LNHDA and CDR2 SQIVND (reference sequence). The CDR3 loop spans 16 amino acids. The CDR3 region has the DNA TGTGCCAGTAGTATAGGTGGGACCCTAAAAGAAAACATTCAGTACTTC. Translated: CASSIGGTLKENIQYF.

This chain connects TRBV5-1 to TRBJ1-2, with D unresolved. Germline CDR1 reads SGHRS; CDR2 reads YFSETQ. V gave up 0 bases and J gave up 4 bases, with 19 bases separating them. The CDR3 contains 17 residues. CDR3 bases: TGCGCCAGCAGCTTGGATTCGAGTGGAGTCTACTCCTATGGCTACACCTTC. Its protein is CASSLDSSGVYSYGYTF.

This clonotype was seen only a few times. The chain links TRBV4-1 to TRBJ1-2, with a tentative D call TRBD1 (5 bases). Trimming shortened V by 4 bases and J by 5 bases, and 8 bases separated the two germline ends. This CDR3 contains 12 residues. In germline, CDR1 is MGHRA, CDR2 YSYEKL. In DNA, the CDR3 is TGCGCCAGCAGCCGCCCAGGGTATGGCTACACCTTC. Translation gives CASSRPGYGYTF.

The V and J genes are TRBV11-1 and TRBJ1-1, with D uncertain. The CDR3 runs to 12 residues. V lost 1 base, J lost 7 bases, and 7 bases lay in between. Germline V gene lookup returns CDR1 SGHAT and CDR2 FQDESV (reference sequence). The CDR3 loop is CASSLGGNEAFF. Written as DNA, the CDR3 is TGTGCCAGCAGCTTAGGAGGGAATGAAGCTTTCTTT.

The chain links TRBV29-1 to TRBJ2-1; possible D gene TRBD2, 5 bases. V lost 8 bases and J 4 bases, leaving 15 bases between the germline ends. This CDR3 is built from 13 residues. Germline V gives CDR1 SQVTM, CDR2 ANQGSEA. In DNA, the CDR3 is TGCAGCAATGAGGGTCGACGGTACAATGAGCAGTTCTTC. Translation: CSNEGRRYNEQFF.

Remarks on this clonotype: This may arise from a read error, as a much more abundant clone is one base away. The rearrangement links TRBV20-1 to TRBJ2-4; 8 nucleotides line up with TRBD1. This CDR3 comprises 16 residues. Germline CDR1 reads DFQATT; CDR2 reads SNEGSKA (reference sequence). This CDR3 reads CSAIALDRGAKNVQYF. CDR3 DNA: TGCAGTGCCATAGCGCTTGACAGGGGAGCCAAAAACGTTCAGTACTTC.

The table lists this clonotype with a few counts. In DNA form, the CDR3 reads TGTGCCATCAGTGAGTCAAGGGACTCTGGAAACACCATATATTTT. Protein sequence: CAISESRDSGNTIYF. The V gene is TRBV10-3, the J gene TRBJ1-3; D unclear. The CDR3 runs 15 residues. CDR1 and CDR2 from the germline V gene are ENHRY and SYGVKD. V lost 0 bases to trimming and J lost 0 bases, with 6 bases between them.

The chain has TRBV30 and TRBJ1-2, with D possibly matching TRBD1 (5 bases). Germline assignment: CDR1 GTSNPN and CDR2 SVGIG (reference sequence). The CDR3 runs 13 residues. V gave up 4 bases and J gave up 4 bases, with 13 bases separating them. The chain's CDR3 is CAWIGEAGYGYTF. The CDR3 nucleotides read TGTGCCTGGATAGGGGAGGCGGGCTATGGCTACACCTTC.

At least ten counts were recorded for this clonotype. This chain joins TRBV29-1 and TRBJ1-2; D is perhaps TRBD1 (5 bases). There are 15 residues in the CDR3. From germline, CDR1 is SQVTM and CDR2 ANQGSEA. Trimming cost V 7 bases and J 3 bases, with 21 bases left between them. Here the CDR3 reads CSGWISGKGDYGYTF. CDR3 in DNA: TGCAGCGGTTGGATATCGGGCAAAGGGGACTATGGCTACACCTTC.

The V and J genes are TRBV6-2 or TRBV6-3 and TRBJ1-1; possibly TRBD1 for D (6 bases). The germline V and J ends were trimmed by 10 bases and 3 bases, with 21 bases remaining between them. CDR1 is MNHEY and CDR2 is SVGEGT in the germline V gene. This CDR3 spans 15 amino acids. The DNA for the CDR3 is TGTGCCAACACCGACCCGGGGGCCCTGGACACTGAAGCTTTCTTT. Its protein is CANTDPGALDTEAFF.